The present T cell receptor beta chain was sequenced within a study of T cells in localized non-small cell lung cancer. Trimming removed 4 bases from V and 6 bases from J, with 7 bases in between. The germline V gene has CDR1 SGHNT and CDR2 YYREEE (reference sequence). The CDR3 covers 12 residues. Method: immunoSEQ multiplex PCR; TCRdb's copy keeps in-frame clones and lacks some. Counted here are 100,000 to 150,000 clones, more than 80% occurring once; the ten biggest clones make up around 1.7%. The sequencing here drew on peripheral blood, taken before any cancer treatment. The clonotype comes from a female donor older than 55 with stage I lung adenocarcinoma. The gene calls are TRBV5-4 and TRBJ2-2; D is uncertain. The DNA of the CDR3 is TGTGCCAGCAGCCGGAGCGCCGGGGAGCTGTTTTTT. Translated: CASSRSAGELFF.